The 24 T cell receptor beta chains given below trace back to one sample, sequenced in a study of shared clonotypes between healthy human individuals. TCRdb's copy holds only in-frame clones and misses some; the assay was immunoSEQ multiplex PCR. The sample includes 2 million to 2.5 million clones, 90% to 95% of them seen just once. The material sequenced was naive CD4+ T cells from PBMCs. The subset was: CD45RA+ positively selected. The origin of the receptors is a man aged 18 to 29 in good health. Some clones in this sample may be carry-over from other donors' samples.

The J gene is TRBJ2-7, the V gene TRBV10-2; 9 bases are a match to TRBD1. The trim removed 6 bases at V and 6 bases at J, leaving 6 bases unmatched. Germline assignment: CDR1 WSHSY and CDR2 SAAADI. This CDR3 is built from 13 residues. The CDR3 loop is CASRQGAGSEQYF. The CDR3 bases are TGCGCCAGCAGACAGGGGGCAGGGAGCGAGCAGTACTTC.

The chain has TRBV4-1 and TRBJ2-5, with D possibly TRBD2 on 5 matching bases. CDR1 is MGHRA and CDR2 is YSYEKL in the germline V gene. The CDR3 totals 16 residues. The germline V and J ends were trimmed by 4 bases and 1 base, with 16 bases remaining between them. The CDR3 loop is CASSPGGTRPQETQYF. The CDR3 DNA follows: TGCGCCAGCAGCCCAGGAGGAACCCGCCCCCAAGAGACCCAGTACTTC.

The V call is TRBV6-6, the J call TRBJ2-7; perhaps TRBD1 as D (5 bases). Trimming removed 0 bases at V and 3 bases at J, with 15 bases between. This CDR3 region has 16 residues. Germline V lookup: CDR1 MNHNY, CDR2 SVGAGI (reference sequence). CDR3 DNA sequence: TGTGCCAGCAGTTACTCGAAAGGGCAGGGCCACTACGAGCAGTACTTC. This codes for CASSYSKGQGHYEQYF.

The chain uses TRBV4-2 and TRBJ1-3; TRBD1 matches at 7 bases. V lost 0 bases to trimming and J lost 2 bases; unmatched junction nucleotides: 7. Germline lookup yields CDR1 LGHNA and CDR2 YNFKEQ. This CDR3 has 17 residues. The CDR3, as DNA: TGTGCCAGCAGCCAAGAAGGGTTACAGGGGACTGGAAACACCATATATTTT. This translates into CASSQEGLQGTGNTIYF.

This clone was seen a single time. This rearrangement joins TRBV19 to TRBJ1-1; 7 bases line up with TRBD1. This CDR3 region has 14 residues. Per the germline V gene, CDR1 is LNHDA and CDR2 is SQIVND (reference sequence). With V trimmed by 4 bases and J by 4 bases, 6 bases remained unmatched. The CDR3 nucleotides are TGTGCCAGTAGTAACAGGGGATTGAGCACTGAAGCTTTCTTT. Encoded protein: CASSNRGLSTEAFF.

V is TRBV5-8 and J is TRBJ2-5, with 13 bases identical to TRBD2. V lost 4 bases, J lost 5 bases, and 17 bases stayed unmatched. This CDR3 contains 19 residues. Germline assignment: CDR1 SGHTS and CDR2 YDEGEE. CDR3 sequence: CASSRKTLGLAGARETQYF. The CDR3 DNA sequence: TGTGCCAGCAGCCGGAAAACCCTAGGACTAGCGGGAGCTAGGGAGACCCAGTACTTC.

This clone came up once. The rearrangement joins TRBV28 to TRBJ2-5, with no clear D. This CDR3 contains 13 residues. The germline V gene has CDR1 MDHEN and CDR2 SYDVKM. Trimming removed 6 bases at V and 1 base at J, with 9 bases between. CDR3 residues: CASSQGFQETQYF. CDR3 nucleotide sequence: TGTGCCAGCAGCCAAGGGTTCCAAGAGACCCAGTACTTC.

This chain connects TRBV9 to TRBJ2-5; 9 bases align to TRBD1. Germline V gene sequence: CDR1 SGDLS, CDR2 YYNGEE. The junction had 9 bases not matched to a gene; V was cut back by 4 bases and J by 5 bases. The CDR3 runs 15 residues. The CDR3 spells CASSRQGDAGETQYF. CDR3 nucleotides: TGTGCCAGCAGCAGACAGGGGGACGCAGGGGAGACCCAGTACTTC.

The chain recombines TRBV6-6 with TRBJ2-7; no clear D. Looked up from germline, CDR1 is MNHNY and CDR2 is SVGAGI (reference sequence). V was pared by 5 bases and J by 6 bases, with 17 bases between. CDR3 size: 14 residues. The CDR3 is CASSLSAGLGEQYF. CDR3 DNA: TGTGCCAGCAGTCTTTCCGCAGGCCTCGGCGAGCAGTACTTC.

This clone has more than one count but fewer than ten. V usage is TRBV28 and J usage is TRBJ1-1; perhaps TRBD1 as D (5 bases). The germline CDR1 and CDR2 sequences are MDHEN and SYDVKM. Trimming pared 5 bases from V and 0 bases from J, leaving 13 bases between. The CDR3 has 15 amino acids. The CDR3 sequence is CASSVTGTVNTEAFF. In DNA, the CDR3 is TGTGCCAGCAGTGTGACCGGGACGGTGAACACTGAAGCTTTCTTT.

The genes are TRBV9 and TRBJ1-2, with 7 bases aligning to TRBD1. V dropped 4 bases and J dropped 2; count of bases not matched to a gene: 8. The CDR3 contains 15 residues. Germline V gives CDR1 SGDLS, CDR2 YYNGEE. The CDR3 DNA is TGTGCCAGCAGCAGTAACAGGGGATCCAACTATGGCTACACCTTC. Its protein product is CASSSNRGSNYGYTF.

The gene calls are TRBV28 and TRBJ2-5; perhaps TRBD1 as D (5 bases). CDR1 and CDR2 (germline): MDHEN, SYDVKM. V was clipped by 4 bases and J by 5 bases, with 20 bases between them. This CDR3 has 16 amino acids. CDR3 coding DNA: TGTGCCAGCAGTTCCCTTTGGACACAATCAGGGGAGACCCAGTACTTC. It translates to CASSSLWTQSGETQYF.

The V call is TRBV14, the J call TRBJ2-7; D perhaps matches TRBD1 (6 bases). CDR3 length: 13 residues. In germline, CDR1 is SGHDN, CDR2 FVKESK. V gave up 5 bases and J gave up 3 bases, with 11 bases separating them. DNA for the CDR3: TGTGCCAGCAGCTCCGGGACAAGCTACGAGCAGTACTTC. Translated: CASSSGTSYEQYF.

The J gene is TRBJ2-1, the V gene TRBV21-1; TRBD2 reflects the table's D call only, with no check against the DNA. TRBV21-1 is noted as a pseudogene. The CDR3 has 16 amino acids. CDR3 sequence (DNA): TGTGCCAGCAGCAAAGTATTCAGAGGACTTTACAATGAGCAGTTCTTC. Its protein product is CASSKVFRGLYNEQFF.

V gene TRBV18 combines with J gene TRBJ2-5, with 8 positions matching TRBD1. The CDR3 contains 15 residues. The V gene end was trimmed by 3 bases and the J gene end by 5 bases; junction bases not matched to a gene: 8. Germline V gives CDR1 KGHSH, CDR2 LQKENI. The CDR3: CASSPGQVSSETQYF. Here the CDR3 DNA reads TGTGCCAGCTCACCGGGACAGGTGAGCTCGGAGACCCAGTACTTC.

With respect to this clone: The sample carries other DNA sequences with the same CDR3. The chain joins TRBV9 to TRBJ1-1; unclear D gene. CDR1 and CDR2 (germline): SGDLS, YYNGEE. V shed 0 bases and J shed 4 bases, with 7 bases lying between them. This CDR3 is 13 amino acids long. CDR3 region: CASSVVSGTEAFF. CDR3 nucleotide sequence: TGTGCCAGCAGCGTAGTGTCGGGCACTGAAGCTTTCTTT.

V usage is TRBV9 and J usage is TRBJ2-7; TRBD1 is a possible D gene (6 bases). Germline lookup yields CDR1 SGDLS and CDR2 YYNGEE. V dropped 0 bases and J dropped 3 bases, with 13 bases sitting between them. This CDR3 has 15 amino acids. The CDR3 spells CASSVATGHYYEQYF. CDR3 in DNA: TGTGCCAGCAGCGTAGCTACAGGGCACTACTACGAGCAGTACTTC.

The rearrangement joins TRBV5-1 to TRBJ2-4; 10 nucleotides agree with TRBD2. V was pared by 3 bases and J by 7 bases, with 10 bases of the junction left unmatched. This CDR3 has 16 amino acids. Per germline, CDR1 SGHRS and CDR2 YFSETQ. Here the CDR3 DNA reads TGCGCCAGCAGCTCACACCTAGCGGGAGAGTGGAACATTCAGTACTTC. It yields the protein CASSSHLAGEWNIQYF.

The gene calls are TRBV5-4 and TRBJ2-5; TRBD2 matches at 7 bases. CDR1 and CDR2 from the germline V gene are SGHNT and YYREEE (reference sequence). V was clipped by 0 bases and J by 6 bases; unmatched bases: 2. The CDR3 is 13 residues long. CDR3 region: CASSLAGTKTQYF. The CDR3 region has the DNA TGTGCCAGCAGCTTGGCCGGGACTAAGACCCAGTACTTC.

V usage is TRBV11-2 and J usage is TRBJ2-3; perhaps TRBD2 as D (5 bases). CDR1 and CDR2 (germline): SGHAT, FQNNGV. This CDR3 region has 14 residues. Trimming took off 3 bases at V and 1 base at J, with 8 bases between the two ends. The CDR3 nucleotides are TGTGCCAGCAGCTTTTCAGCGGGCACAGATACGCAGTATTTT. This sequence encodes CASSFSAGTDTQYF. The entire variable domain, with the rest obtained from reference TRBV11-2 and TRBJ2-3, is as follows: EAGVAQSPRYKIIEKRQSVAFWCNPISGHATLYWYQQILGQGPKLLIQFQNNGVVDDSQLPKDRFSAERLKGVDSTLKIQPAKLEDSAVYLCASSFSAGTDTQYFGPGTRLTVL.

The V gene is TRBV6-1, the J gene TRBJ2-3; possible D gene TRBD1, 6 bases. Between the trimmed V and J ends, which lost 3 bases and 2 bases, there was a span of 12 bases. The CDR3 runs 15 residues. Germline CDR1 reads MNHNS; CDR2 reads SASEGT. As DNA, the CDR3 is TGTGCCAGCAGTGACAGGGGACCTTACACAGATACGCAGTATTTT. Residues: CASSDRGPYTDTQYF.

In DNA form, the CDR3 reads TGTGCCATCAGCGGGGGGGCAGGGGCCTACAATGAGCAGTTCTTC. This encodes CAISGGAGAYNEQFF. The chain carries TRBV10-3 and TRBJ2-1, with 8 bases that match TRBD2. The V gene's germline CDR1 is ENHRY and CDR2 SYGVKD. V was pared by 6 bases and J by 2 bases, with 6 bases of the junction left unmatched. The CDR3 consists of 15 residues.

A note on this clone: The sample has other DNA sequences that encode this CDR3 too. The V call is TRBV9, the J call TRBJ2-7; D may be TRBD1 (7 bases). The CDR3 spans 14 residues. Germline V gene data show CDR1 as SGDLS and CDR2 as YYNGEE. V lost 4 bases and J lost 1, with 12 bases in between. The CDR3 spells CASSPRDSSYEQYF. The CDR3, as DNA: TGTGCCAGCAGCCCGCGGGACAGTTCCTACGAGCAGTACTTC.

V gene TRBV29-1 combines with J gene TRBJ2-2; D is ambiguous. The ends were cut back, 2 bases at V and 4 bases at J, with 5 bases in the middle. Per germline, CDR1 SQVTM and CDR2 ANQGSEA. The CDR3 contains 12 residues. As DNA, the CDR3 is TGCAGCGTTGAAACCTTCACCGGGGAGCTGTTTTTT. This encodes CSVETFTGELFF.